The present T cell receptor beta chain was sequenced within a study of cytomegalovirus exposure and HLA in healthy donors. Germline V gene lookup returns CDR1 GTSNPN and CDR2 SVGIG (reference sequence). V was cut by 4 bases and J by 13 bases, with 20 bases left in between. The CDR3 has 14 amino acids. Turning to this clone: What it recognizes is unknown.

Findings and caveats of the study: High sensitivity and specificity were reportedly achieved when the classifier diagnosed cytomegalovirus status. CMV serostatus was the only recorded immune exposure for donors. There were reportedly fewer N-insertions in an Asian-associated ancestry cluster than the roughly 670-donor mean, in a later analysis. A later analysis revealed that TCR association rates differed between HLA loci, peaking at DRB1 and bottoming out at HLA-C.

In the PCR, 60 Vbeta and 13 Jbeta primers were used. TCRdb's table, derived via immunoSEQ multiplex PCR, lists solely in-frame clones and lacks some. The sample carries about 160,000 clones, approximately 80% recorded once. The origin of this receptor is a woman aged 40 to 50 in good health and CMV-seropositive. Sequenced material: PBMCs. The chain is built from TRBV30 and TRBJ1-6; D gene uncertain. CDR3 bases: TGTGCCTGGACCCATTACGGAGGACGTGAGCCCCTCCACTTT. Amino acid sequence: CAWTHYGGREPLHF. The variable domain in full, with the rest retrieved from reference TRBV30 and TRBJ1-6, is SQTIHQWPATLVQPVGSPLSLECTVEGTSNPNLYWYRQAAGRGLQLLFYSVGIGQISSEVPQNLSASRPQDRQFILSSKKLLLSDSGFYLCAWTHYGGREPLHFGNGTRLTVT.